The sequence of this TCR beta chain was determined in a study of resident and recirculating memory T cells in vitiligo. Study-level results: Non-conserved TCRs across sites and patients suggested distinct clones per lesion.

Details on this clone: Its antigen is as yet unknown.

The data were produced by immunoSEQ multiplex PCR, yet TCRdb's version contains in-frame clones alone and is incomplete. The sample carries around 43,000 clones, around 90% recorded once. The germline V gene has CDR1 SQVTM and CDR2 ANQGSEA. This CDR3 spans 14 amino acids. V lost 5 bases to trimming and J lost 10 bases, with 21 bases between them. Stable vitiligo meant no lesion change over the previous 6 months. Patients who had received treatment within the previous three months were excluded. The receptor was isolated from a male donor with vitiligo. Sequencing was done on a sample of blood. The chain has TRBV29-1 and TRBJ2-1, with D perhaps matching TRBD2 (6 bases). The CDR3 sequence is CSVHPSDNAGEQFF. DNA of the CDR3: TGCAGCGTTCACCCCTCGGACAACGCGGGGGAGCAGTTCTTC.